The clone carrying this TCR beta chain was counted ten times or more. Antigen unknown. This record belongs to a study of T-cell memory formation after mild COVID-19. Study details: In these data, TCR clusters were largely donor specific.

TCRdb re-called the 5' RACE reads with MiXCR, one entry per CDR3 protein. The table shows under 650,000 distinct CDR3 sequences, with about a sixth occurring only once. Study-level points and caveats: Detection of some responders pre-infection suggested pre-existing cross-reactive memory T cells participated.

V lost 7 bases to trimming and J lost 2 bases; unmatched junction nucleotides: 4. The germline gives CDR1 SQVTM, CDR2 ANQGSEA. CDR3 length: 12 residues. The material sequenced was PBMCs or a T cell subset sorted from them (not recorded which). The J gene is TRBJ1-2, the V gene TRBV29-1; 7 positions match TRBD1. This TCR came from an adult woman who had mild COVID-19 (a few samples of this study predate the infection). Cell type and time point are not known. The CDR3 loop is CSALGQNYGYTF. The CDR3 DNA reads as TGCAGCGCCCTGGGACAGAACTATGGCTACACCTTC.